The clone carrying this T cell receptor (beta chain) turned up a few times. This entry is derived from a study of graft-versus-host responses after intestinal transplantation. Germline V lookup: CDR1 SNHLY, CDR2 FYNNEI. The length of the CDR3 is 13 residues. The V and J ends lost 5 bases and 7 bases respectively, with 13 bases between them. Sequencing was performed with immunoSEQ multiplex PCR; in TCRdb, only in-frame clones are kept and a portion is missing. The table shows about 19,000 clones, with over 35% occurring only once. The starting material was alloreactive CD4+ T cells from a mixed lymphocyte reaction culture, obtained before intestinal transplant. Subset noted: CFSE-low proliferating T cells sorted from roughly six-day pre-transplant mixed lymphocyte reaction (GvH or HvG direction). This receptor was identified in a human patient who received an intestinal transplant. The genes are TRBV2 and TRBJ2-3, with TRBD2 as a possible D gene (6 bases). The CDR3 sequence is CASSPLAEHTQYF. The CDR3 bases are TGTGCCAGCAGTCCTTTAGCGGAACATACGCAGTATTTT.